This T cell receptor (beta chain) came from a study of identifying expanded T cells in peripheral blood. Overall study results and limits: Differentially abundant clones: roughly 1.2 between replicates, approximately 15 at around 2 weeks, 19 to 20 at four. Approximately 2-week clone count variance significantly increased as total template count grew.

Collection occurred without any documented infections or immune events in donors. For this clone: Its antigen is undetermined.

The repertoire was sequenced with immunoSEQ multiplex PCR; TCRdb's copy has only in-frame clones and lacks some. The profile shows around 120,000 clones, approximately 80% of them singletons. The sample was blood. The TCR comes from a person aged 18 to 70 in good health.

This CDR3 is CASSLDRPGANVLTF. The CDR3 region has the DNA TGTGCCAGCAGCTTGGACAGGCCTGGGGCCAACGTCCTGACTTTC. The chain links TRBV5-4 to TRBJ2-6; D possibly corresponds to TRBD1 (5 bases). V gave up 0 bases and J gave up 2 bases, with 6 bases separating them. Per germline, CDR1 SGHNT and CDR2 YYREEE (reference sequence). The CDR3 is 15 amino acids.